This TCR beta chain was documented in a study of T cell responses to AZD1222 COVID-19 vaccine. V lost 1 base, J lost 1 base, and 9 bases lay in between. There are 15 residues in the CDR3. The germline CDR1 and CDR2 sequences are SEHNR and FQNEAQ (reference sequence). Data came from immunoSEQ multiplex PCR; TCRdb stores just in-frame clones and leaves some out. The sample lists 150,000 to 200,000 clones; 94% were seen once. The sequence was obtained from an adult who received the AZD1222 COVID-19 vaccine. The sample consisted of peripheral blood, taken 28 days after the second AZD1222 dose. V and J are TRBV7-9 and TRBJ2-3, with D uncertain. DNA of the CDR3: TGTGCCAGCAGCTTAGACCTTCCCCGCACAGATACGCAGTATTTT. Its protein is CASSLDLPRTDTQYF. The full variable domain, completed using reference TRBV7-9 and TRBJ2-3, is DTGVSQNPRHKITKRGQNVTFRCDPISEHNRLYWYRQTLGQGPEFLTYFQNEAQLEKSRLLSDRFSAERPKGSFSTLEIQRTEQGDSAMYLCASSLDLPRTDTQYFGPGTRLTVL.